Reported below is one TCR beta chain. The antigen remains unidentified. These data originate in a study of Ad26.COV2.S vaccination and SARS-CoV-2 variants. Background on the study: Once, or twice with 56 days between doses, Ad26.COV2.S was given intramuscularly.

CDR3 length: 14 amino acids. Germline lookup yields CDR1 GTSNPN and CDR2 SVGIG (reference sequence). Trimming removed 1 base from V and 1 base from J, with 10 bases in between. Profiling relied on immunoSEQ multiplex PCR, and the TCRdb table lists in-frame clones only, not all of them. Among 200,000 to 300,000 clones listed, 87% were seen once. Findings of the study overall: The study found similar non-spike TCR breadth in vaccine and placebo recipients. Relative to placebo recipients, vaccine recipients exhibited elevated spike-specific TCR breadth.

As for treatment: around 19 received Ad26.COV2.S at low or high dose, single or two shots; about 5 received placebo; per-sample allocation not given. All samples were drawn on day 63, counting from the first vaccine or placebo injection. In Boston, the donor was an adult between 18-55 years of age. Sequences were derived from peripheral blood, sampled in a trial of Ad26.COV2.S vaccine versus placebo. This sequence joins TRBV30 and TRBJ1-2; the D is unclear. This TCR was recovered from a person aged 18 to 59 who received the Ad26.COV2.S COVID-19 vaccine or a placebo. The CDR3 loop reads CAWSAGSINYGYTF. CDR3 coding DNA: TGTGCCTGGAGTGCGGGCAGTATTAACTATGGCTACACCTTC.